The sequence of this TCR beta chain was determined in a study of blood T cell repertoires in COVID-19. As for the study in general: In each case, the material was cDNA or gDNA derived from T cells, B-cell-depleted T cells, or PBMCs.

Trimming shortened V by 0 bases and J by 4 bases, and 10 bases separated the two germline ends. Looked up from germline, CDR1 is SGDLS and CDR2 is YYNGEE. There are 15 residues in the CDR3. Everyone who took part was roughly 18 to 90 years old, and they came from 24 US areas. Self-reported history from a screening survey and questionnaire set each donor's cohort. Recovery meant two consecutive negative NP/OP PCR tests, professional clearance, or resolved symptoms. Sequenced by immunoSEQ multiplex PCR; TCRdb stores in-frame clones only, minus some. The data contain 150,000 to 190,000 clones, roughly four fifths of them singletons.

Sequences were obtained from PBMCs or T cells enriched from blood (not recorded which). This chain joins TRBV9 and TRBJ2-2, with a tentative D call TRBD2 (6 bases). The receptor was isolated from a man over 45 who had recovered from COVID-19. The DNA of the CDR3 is TGTGCCAGCAGCGTAGGGGACTCACGCACCGGGGAGCTGTTTTTT. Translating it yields CASSVGDSRTGELFF. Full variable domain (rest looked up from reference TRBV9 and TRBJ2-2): DSGVTQTPKHLITATGQRVTLRCSPRSGDLSVYWYQQSLDQGLQFLIQYYNGEERAKGNILERFSAQQFPDLHSELNLSSLELGDSALYFCASSVGDSRTGELFFGEGSRLTVL.